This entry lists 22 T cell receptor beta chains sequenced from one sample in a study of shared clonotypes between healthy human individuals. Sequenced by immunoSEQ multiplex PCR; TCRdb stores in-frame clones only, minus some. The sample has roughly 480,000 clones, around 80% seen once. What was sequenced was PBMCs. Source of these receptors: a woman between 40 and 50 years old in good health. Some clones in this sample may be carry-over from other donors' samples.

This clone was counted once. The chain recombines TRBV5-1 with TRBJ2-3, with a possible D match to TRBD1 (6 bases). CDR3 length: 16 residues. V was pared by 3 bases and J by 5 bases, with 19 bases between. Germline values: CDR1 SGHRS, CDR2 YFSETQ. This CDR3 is CASSSRSTGGIDTQYF. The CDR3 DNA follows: TGCGCCAGCAGCTCAAGATCGACAGGAGGCATAGATACGCAGTATTTT.

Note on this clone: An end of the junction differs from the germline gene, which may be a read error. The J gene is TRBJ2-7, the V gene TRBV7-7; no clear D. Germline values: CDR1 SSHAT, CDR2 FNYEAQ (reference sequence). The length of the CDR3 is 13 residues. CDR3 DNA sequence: TGTGCTAGCAGCTCGACCGTAACGAGCGAGCAGTACTTC. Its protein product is CASSSTVTSEQYF.

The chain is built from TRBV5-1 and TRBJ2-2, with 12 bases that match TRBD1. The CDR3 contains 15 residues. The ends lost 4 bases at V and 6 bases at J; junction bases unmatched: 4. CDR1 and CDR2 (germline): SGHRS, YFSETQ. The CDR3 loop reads CASSRGQGASGELFF. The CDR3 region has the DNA TGCGCCAGCAGCAGGGGACAGGGGGCTTCCGGGGAGCTGTTTTTT.

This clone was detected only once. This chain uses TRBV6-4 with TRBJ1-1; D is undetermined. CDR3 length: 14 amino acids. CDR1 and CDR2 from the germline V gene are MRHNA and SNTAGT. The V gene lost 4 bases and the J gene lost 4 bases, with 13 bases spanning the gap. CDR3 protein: CASSAGQGTTEAFF. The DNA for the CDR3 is TGTGCCAGCAGTGCTGGGCAAGGTACCACTGAAGCTTTCTTT.

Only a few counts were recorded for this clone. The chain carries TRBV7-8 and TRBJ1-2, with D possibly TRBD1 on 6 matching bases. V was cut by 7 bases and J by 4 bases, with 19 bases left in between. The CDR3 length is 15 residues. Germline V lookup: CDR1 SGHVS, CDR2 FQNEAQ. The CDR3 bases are TGTGCCAGCACCCCGGCAGGGGCGACTGGCTATGGCTACACCTTC. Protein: CASTPAGATGYGYTF.

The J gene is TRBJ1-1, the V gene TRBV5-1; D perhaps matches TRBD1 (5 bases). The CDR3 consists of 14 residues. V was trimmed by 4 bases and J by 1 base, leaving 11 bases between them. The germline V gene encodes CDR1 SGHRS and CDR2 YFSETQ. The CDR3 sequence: CASSTSDRNTEAFF. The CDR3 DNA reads TGCGCCAGCAGCACTTCAGACAGGAACACTGAAGCTTTCTTT.

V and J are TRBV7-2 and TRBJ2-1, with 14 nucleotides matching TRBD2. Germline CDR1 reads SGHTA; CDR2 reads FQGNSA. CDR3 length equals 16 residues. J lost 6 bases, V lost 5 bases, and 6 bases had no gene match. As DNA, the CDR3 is TGTGCCAGCAGCACCCCGGGACTAGCGGGAGTCAATGAGCAGTTCTTC. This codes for CASSTPGLAGVNEQFF.

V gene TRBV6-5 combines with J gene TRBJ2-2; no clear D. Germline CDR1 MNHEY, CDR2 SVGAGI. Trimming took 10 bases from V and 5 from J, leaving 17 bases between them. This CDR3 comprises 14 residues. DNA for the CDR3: TGTGCCACCACGAGAGATGTTGGGACCGGGGAGCTGTTTTTT. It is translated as CATTRDVGTGELFF.

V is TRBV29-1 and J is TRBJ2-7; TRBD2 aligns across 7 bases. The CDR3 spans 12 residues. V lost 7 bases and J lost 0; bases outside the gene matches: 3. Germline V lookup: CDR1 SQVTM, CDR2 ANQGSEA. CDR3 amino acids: CSAGLSSYEQYF. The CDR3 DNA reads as TGCAGCGCGGGACTAAGCTCCTACGAGCAGTACTTC.

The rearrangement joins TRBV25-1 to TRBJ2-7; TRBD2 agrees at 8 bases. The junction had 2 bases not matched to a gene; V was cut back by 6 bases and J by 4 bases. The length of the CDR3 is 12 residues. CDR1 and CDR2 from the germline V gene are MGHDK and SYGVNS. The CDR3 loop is CASSGREYEQYF. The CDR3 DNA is TGTGCCAGCAGCGGGAGGGAGTACGAGCAGTACTTC.

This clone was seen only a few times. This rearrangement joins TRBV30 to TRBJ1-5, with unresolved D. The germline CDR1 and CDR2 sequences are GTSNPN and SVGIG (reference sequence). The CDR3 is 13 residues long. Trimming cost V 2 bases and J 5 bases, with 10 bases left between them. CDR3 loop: CAWSTGLDQPQHF. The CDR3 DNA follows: TGTGCCTGGAGTACTGGACTTGATCAGCCCCAGCATTTT.

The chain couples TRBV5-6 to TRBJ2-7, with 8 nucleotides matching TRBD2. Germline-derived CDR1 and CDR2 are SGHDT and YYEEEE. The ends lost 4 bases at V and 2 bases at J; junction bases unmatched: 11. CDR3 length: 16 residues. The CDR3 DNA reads TGTGCCAGCAGCCTGGTTTGGGCGGGAGGTACCTACGAGCAGTACTTC. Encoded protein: CASSLVWAGGTYEQYF.

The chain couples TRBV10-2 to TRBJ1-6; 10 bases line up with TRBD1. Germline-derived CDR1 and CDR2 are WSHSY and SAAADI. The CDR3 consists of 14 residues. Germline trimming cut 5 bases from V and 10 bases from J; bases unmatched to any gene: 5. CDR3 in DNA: TGCGCCAGCAGTTTCGACAGGGGGCGATCACCCCTCCACTTT. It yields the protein CASSFDRGRSPLHF.

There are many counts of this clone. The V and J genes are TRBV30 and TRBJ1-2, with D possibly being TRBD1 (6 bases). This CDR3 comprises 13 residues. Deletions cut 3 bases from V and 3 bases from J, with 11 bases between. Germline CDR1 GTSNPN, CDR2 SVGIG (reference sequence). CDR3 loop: CAWRQGNDYGYTF. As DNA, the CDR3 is TGTGCCTGGAGACAGGGCAATGACTATGGCTACACCTTC.

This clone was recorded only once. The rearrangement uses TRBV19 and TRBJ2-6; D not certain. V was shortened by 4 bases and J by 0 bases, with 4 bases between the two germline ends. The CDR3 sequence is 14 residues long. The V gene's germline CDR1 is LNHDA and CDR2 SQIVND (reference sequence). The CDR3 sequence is CASSTRSGANVLTF. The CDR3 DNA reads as TGTGCCAGTAGTACCCGCTCTGGGGCCAACGTCCTGACTTTC.

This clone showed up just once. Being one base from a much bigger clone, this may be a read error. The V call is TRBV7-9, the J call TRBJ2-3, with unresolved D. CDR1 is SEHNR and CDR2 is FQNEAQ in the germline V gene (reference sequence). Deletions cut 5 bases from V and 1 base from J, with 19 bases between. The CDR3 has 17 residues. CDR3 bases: TGTGCCAGCAGCGCCGTGATGATGCCGTGGGGCACAGATACGCAGTATTTT. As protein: CASSAVMMPWGTDTQYF.

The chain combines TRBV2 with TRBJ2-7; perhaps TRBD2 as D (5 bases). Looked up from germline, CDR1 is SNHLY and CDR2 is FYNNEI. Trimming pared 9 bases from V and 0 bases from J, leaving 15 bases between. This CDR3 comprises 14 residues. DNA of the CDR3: TGTGCCAGTACTGATACTAGAGTCTCCTACGAGCAGTACTTC. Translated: CASTDTRVSYEQYF.

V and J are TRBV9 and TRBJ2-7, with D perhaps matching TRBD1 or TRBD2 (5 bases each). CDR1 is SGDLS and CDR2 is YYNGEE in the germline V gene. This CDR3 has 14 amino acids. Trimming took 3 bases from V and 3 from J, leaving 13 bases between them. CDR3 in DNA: TGTGCCAGCAGCGCGGACTCAAGGGGCTACGAGCAGTACTTC. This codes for CASSADSRGYEQYF. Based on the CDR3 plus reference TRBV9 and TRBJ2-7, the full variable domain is DSGVTQTPKHLITATGQRVTLRCSPRSGDLSVYWYQQSLDQGLQFLIQYYNGEERAKGNILERFSAQQFPDLHSELNLSSLELGDSALYFCASSADSRGYEQYFGPGTRLTVT.

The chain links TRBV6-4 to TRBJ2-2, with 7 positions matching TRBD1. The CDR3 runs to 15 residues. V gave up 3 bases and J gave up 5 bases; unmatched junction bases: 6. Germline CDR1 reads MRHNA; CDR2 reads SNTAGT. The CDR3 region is CASSDGDRVTGELFF. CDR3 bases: TGTGCCAGCAGTGATGGGGACAGAGTGACCGGGGAGCTGTTTTTT.

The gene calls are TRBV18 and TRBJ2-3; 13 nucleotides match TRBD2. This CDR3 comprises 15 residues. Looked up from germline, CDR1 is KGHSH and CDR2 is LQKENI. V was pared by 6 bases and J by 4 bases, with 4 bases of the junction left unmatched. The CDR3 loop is CASSRTSGSPDTQYF. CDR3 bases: TGTGCCAGCTCGAGGACTAGCGGGAGCCCAGATACGCAGTATTTT. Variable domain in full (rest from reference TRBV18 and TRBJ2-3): NAGVMQNPRHLVRRRGQEARLRCSPMKGHSHVYWYRQLPEEGLKFMVYLQKENIIDESGMPKERFSAEFPKEGPSILRIQQVVRGDSAAYFCASSRTSGSPDTQYFGPGTRLTVL.

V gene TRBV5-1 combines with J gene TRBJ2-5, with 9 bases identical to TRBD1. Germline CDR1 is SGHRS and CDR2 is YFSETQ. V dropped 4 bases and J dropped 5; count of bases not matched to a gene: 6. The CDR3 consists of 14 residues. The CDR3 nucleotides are TGCGCCAGCAGCGGAGGGACAGGGATTGAGACCCAGTACTTC. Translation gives CASSGGTGIETQYF.

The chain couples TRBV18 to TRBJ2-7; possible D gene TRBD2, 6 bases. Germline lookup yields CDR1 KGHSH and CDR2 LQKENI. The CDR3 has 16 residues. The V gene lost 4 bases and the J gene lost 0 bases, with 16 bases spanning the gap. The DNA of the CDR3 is TGTGCCAGCTCACTAGGTACAGCGGGCTCCTCCTACGAGCAGTACTTC. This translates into CASSLGTAGSSYEQYF.